This T cell receptor beta chain was profiled in a study of response to subunit inactivated influenza vaccine. Regarding the study as a whole: The authors offered the suggestion that each seasonal influenza vaccination recruits few new T cells.

A note on this clonotype: The antigen remains undetermined.

This CDR3 is 18 amino acids long. Germline CDR1 SGHVS, CDR2 FQNEAQ. The V end lost 1 base, the J end lost 2 bases, and 19 bases lay between the germline ends. TCRdb reanalysed the RT-PCR reads using MiXCR and keeps one entry per CDR3 protein. The table has 750,000 to 850,000 distinct CDR3 sequences, about 18% seen once. The clonotype was recovered from a man in his fifties or sixties who received an inactivated influenza vaccine. The gene calls are TRBV7-8 and TRBJ2-3; the D is unclear. The sample in question was PBMCs from blood, obtained more than 4 days after vaccination. Here the CDR3 DNA reads TGTGCCAGCAGCTTAGTAACACCCTGGGGAACGGTCACAGATACGCAGTATTTT. It translates to CASSLVTPWGTVTDTQYF.